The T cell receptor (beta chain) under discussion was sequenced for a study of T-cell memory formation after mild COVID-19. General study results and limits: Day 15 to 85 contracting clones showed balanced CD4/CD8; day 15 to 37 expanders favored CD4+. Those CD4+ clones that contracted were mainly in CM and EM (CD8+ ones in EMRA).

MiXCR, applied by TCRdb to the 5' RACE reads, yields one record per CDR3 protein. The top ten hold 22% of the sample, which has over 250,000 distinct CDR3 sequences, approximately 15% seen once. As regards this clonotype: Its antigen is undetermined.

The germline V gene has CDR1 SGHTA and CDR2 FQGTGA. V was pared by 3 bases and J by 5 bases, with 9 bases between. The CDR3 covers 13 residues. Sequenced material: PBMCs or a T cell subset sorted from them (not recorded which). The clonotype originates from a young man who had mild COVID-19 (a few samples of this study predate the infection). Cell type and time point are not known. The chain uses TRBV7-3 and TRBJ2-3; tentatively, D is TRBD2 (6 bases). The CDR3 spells CASSLTAGDTQYF. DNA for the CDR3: TGTGCCAGCAGCTTGACAGCGGGAGATACGCAGTATTTT.